The 29 T cell receptor beta chains below all came from one sample that was sequenced in a study of radiation and T cells in renal cell carcinoma. Time point denoted: baseline pretreatment blood. Specified treatment: 15 Gy SBRT to primary tumor, nephrectomy 4 weeks later. The table came from immunoSEQ multiplex PCR; TCRdb's copy has only in-frame clones and leaves some out. The repertoire has 130,000 or so clones, roughly 85% of them found once; the top ten carry 20% to 25%. Specimen: blood, collected from a patient whose treatment included radiotherapy and nephrectomy. Receptors were obtained from a woman in her forties or fifties with renal cell carcinoma.

This chain uses TRBV19 with TRBJ1-5; TRBD1 is a possible D gene (5 bases). This CDR3 has 15 amino acids. V was trimmed by 9 bases and J by 2 bases, leaving 17 bases between them. Germline V gene data show CDR1 as LNHDA and CDR2 as SQIVND (reference sequence). CDR3 loop: CASALGVGGNQPQHF. For the CDR3, the DNA is TGTGCCAGCGCCCTAGGGGTAGGGGGCAATCAGCCCCAGCATTTT.

This chain links TRBV5-1 with TRBJ2-7; TRBD1 matches at 7 bases. With V trimmed by 2 bases and J by 4 bases, 0 bases remained unmatched. Per the germline V gene, CDR1 is SGHRS and CDR2 is YFSETQ. The CDR3 extends over 12 amino acids. DNA of the CDR3: TGCGCCAGCAGCTTACAGGGGTACGAGCAGTACTTC. It translates to CASSLQGYEQYF. Looking up the rest from reference TRBV5-1 and TRBJ2-7 gives the full variable domain: KAGVTQTPRYLIKTRGQQVTLSCSPISGHRSVSWYQQTPGQGLQFLFEYFSETQRNKGNFPGRFSGRQFSNSRSEMNVSTLELGDSALYLCASSLQGYEQYFGPGTRLTVT.

The V call is TRBV5-4, the J call TRBJ1-2; a weak D match, TRBD1 (5 bases). Germline V lookup: CDR1 SGHNT, CDR2 YYREEE (reference sequence). V lost 1 base, J lost 6 bases, and 10 bases lay in between. CDR3 length: 13 residues. The CDR3 loop is CASSLYARDGYTF. In DNA form, the CDR3 reads TGTGCCAGCAGCTTGTACGCCAGGGATGGCTACACCTTC.

The chain links TRBV6-6 to TRBJ1-1; perhaps TRBD1 as D (5 bases). V lost 2 bases and J lost 0, with 13 bases in between. The CDR3 covers 16 residues. Germline V CDR1 and CDR2: MNHNY, SVGAGI (reference sequence). CDR3 loop: CASSYPTGLMNTEAFF. The DNA for the CDR3 is TGTGCCAGCAGTTACCCGACGGGACTCATGAACACTGAAGCTTTCTTT.

J is TRBJ1-4 and V is TRBV4-1, with D possibly matching TRBD1 (6 bases). V was cut by 5 bases and J by 8 bases, with 24 bases left in between. Germline V CDR1 and CDR2: MGHRA, YSYEKL. The CDR3 extends over 17 amino acids. The CDR3 DNA reads as TGCGCCAGCAGCAACGATCTCACCGAGGGGGGAAAGGAAAAACTGTTTTTT. Its protein product is CASSNDLTEGGKEKLFF.

The V and J genes are TRBV19 and TRBJ2-7, with D perhaps TRBD1 or TRBD2 (6 bases each). CDR1 is LNHDA, CDR2 SQIVND, per germline (reference sequence). V gave up 3 bases and J gave up 2 bases, with 14 bases separating them. The CDR3 spans 15 residues. In DNA form, the CDR3 reads TGTGCCAGTAGTATCGGAGGGGGGATTCCCTACGAGCAGTACTTC. The encoded protein is CASSIGGGIPYEQYF.

The chain employs TRBV30 and TRBJ1-1; no reliable D call. Trimming stripped 1 base from V and 1 base from J, with 7 bases between. The CDR3 is 13 amino acids. Germline lookup yields CDR1 GTSNPN and CDR2 SVGIG (reference sequence). The CDR3 sequence: CAWSGRENTEAFF. DNA for the CDR3: TGTGCCTGGAGTGGGCGTGAGAACACTGAAGCTTTCTTT. The whole variable domain, remainder taken from reference TRBV30 and TRBJ1-1, is SQTIHQWPATLVQPVGSPLSLECTVEGTSNPNLYWYRQAAGRGLQLLFYSVGIGQISSEVPQNLSASRPQDRQFILSSKKLLLSDSGFYLCAWSGRENTEAFFGQGTRLTVV.

This chain connects TRBV5-1 to TRBJ2-7, with a weak D call TRBD1 (5 bases). This CDR3 contains 13 residues. Germline CDR1 is SGHRS and CDR2 is YFSETQ. The V and J ends lost 3 bases and 0 bases respectively, with 7 bases between them. The CDR3 DNA reads as TGCGCCAGCAGCTACGACAGCTCCTACGAGCAGTACTTC. Its protein product is CASSYDSSYEQYF.

In nucleotides, the CDR3 is TGTGCCAGTAGTACCCGGTGGAGTGAGCAGTTCTTC. It codes for CASSTRWSEQFF. V gene TRBV19 combines with J gene TRBJ2-1; D call uncertain. The ends were cut back, 4 bases at V and 9 bases at J, with 10 bases in the middle. This CDR3 spans 12 amino acids. From germline, CDR1 is LNHDA and CDR2 SQIVND (reference sequence).

This chain links TRBV27 with TRBJ2-7; a weak D match, TRBD2 (5 bases). This CDR3 is built from 15 residues. V gave up 4 bases and J gave up 2 bases, with 15 bases separating them. The V gene's germline CDR1 is MNHEY and CDR2 SMNVEV (reference sequence). The CDR3 nucleotides are TGTGCCAGCAGTTCCTCTTGGAGGAATACCTACGAGCAGTACTTC. Protein sequence: CASSSSWRNTYEQYF.

The chain couples TRBV5-6 to TRBJ2-2, with no clear D. The CDR3 is 11 amino acids. The germline gives CDR1 SGHDT, CDR2 YYEEEE. V lost 2 bases, J lost 7 bases, and 3 bases lay in between. The CDR3 DNA reads as TGTGCCAGCAGCTTAAACGGGGAGCTGTTTTTT. This translates into CASSLNGELFF.

This clone was observed a single time. CDR3 nucleotide sequence: TGCGCCAGCAGCCATGAATCCTGGGACAGGGATTTCAACGAGCAGTACTTC. This encodes CASSHESWDRDFNEQYF. The chain combines TRBV4-1 with TRBJ2-7; 9 bases map to TRBD1. CDR3 length: 17 residues. After removal of 3 bases from V and 5 bases from J, the junction contained 14 bases not matched to a gene. CDR1 is MGHRA and CDR2 is YSYEKL in the germline V gene.

The chain carries TRBV6-6 and TRBJ1-1, with TRBD1 identical over 7 bases. V lost 0 bases to trimming and J lost 6 bases; unmatched junction nucleotides: 4. This CDR3 has 14 residues. Germline V gene data show CDR1 as MNHNY and CDR2 as SVGAGI (reference sequence). CDR3 loop: CASSYSDRVSEAFF. The CDR3 DNA sequence: TGTGCCAGCAGTTACTCCGACAGGGTATCTGAAGCTTTCTTT.

The chain links TRBV5-6 to TRBJ1-2; 12 bases are a match to TRBD1. V shed 9 bases and J 8 bases; nucleotides not matched to a gene: 14. The CDR3 is 15 residues long. CDR1 and CDR2 from the germline V gene are SGHDT and YYEEEE. This CDR3 reads CATTPGTGGAYGYTF. In DNA, the CDR3 is TGTGCCACCACTCCCGGGACAGGGGGCGCGTACGGCTACACCTTC.

This chain links TRBV14 with TRBJ2-5, with 12 nucleotides matching TRBD2. Germline V gene sequence: CDR1 SGHDN, CDR2 FVKESK. V lost 1 base and J lost 5; bases outside the gene matches: 8. The CDR3 contains 17 residues. The CDR3 reads CASSQGRLAGDEETQYF. The DNA of the CDR3 is TGTGCCAGCAGCCAAGGCAGACTAGCGGGAGATGAGGAGACCCAGTACTTC. Variable domain in full (rest from reference TRBV14 and TRBJ2-5): EAGVTQFPSHSVIEKGQTVTLRCDPISGHDNLYWYRRVMGKEIKFLLHFVKESKQDESGMPNNRFLAERTGGTYSTLKVQPAELEDSGVYFCASSQGRLAGDEETQYFGPGTRLLVL.

The V and J genes are TRBV29-1 and TRBJ2-7; 7 nucleotides agree with TRBD1. The CDR3 has 13 amino acids. Germline lookup yields CDR1 SQVTM and CDR2 ANQGSEA. The trim removed 8 bases at V and 1 base at J, leaving 8 bases unmatched. The CDR3 DNA reads TGCAGCCAACCGCACAGGGGTTCCTACGAGCAGTACTTC. Encoded protein: CSQPHRGSYEQYF.

As for this clone: Other DNA sequences of this sample code for an identical CDR3. This chain joins TRBV27 and TRBJ2-7; D remains unclear. Germline CDR1 and CDR2: MNHEY and SMNVEV (reference sequence). The length of the CDR3 is 11 residues. The V end lost 4 bases, the J end lost 6 bases, and 7 bases lay between the germline ends. The CDR3 nucleotides are TGTGCCAGCAGTTCAGGCCTCGAGCAGTACTTC. Translating it yields CASSSGLEQYF.

The rearrangement uses TRBV25-1 and TRBJ1-1; TRBD1 might be the D (6 bases). V gave up 3 bases and J gave up 1 base, with 9 bases separating them. This CDR3 comprises 14 residues. Per the germline V gene, CDR1 is MGHDK and CDR2 is SYGVNS. The CDR3 protein is CASSDQGRNTEAFF. The CDR3 DNA sequence: TGTGCCAGCAGTGACCAGGGGAGGAACACTGAAGCTTTCTTT. Filled out from reference TRBV25-1 and TRBJ1-1, the complete variable domain reads EADIYQTPRYLVIGTGKKITLECSQTMGHDKMYWYQQDPGMELHLIHYSYGVNSTEKGDLSSESTVSRIRTEHFPLTLESARPSHTSQYLCASSDQGRNTEAFFGQGTRLTVV.

V is TRBV7-3 and J is TRBJ2-5; 11 bases align to TRBD2. Losses at the gene ends were 5 bases for V and 5 bases for J; bases not matched to a gene: 7. The CDR3 sequence is 15 residues long. Germline CDR1 SGHTA, CDR2 FQGTGA. This chain's CDR3 is CASSQLAGVGETQYF. For the CDR3, the DNA is TGTGCCAGCAGCCAACTAGCGGGAGTTGGTGAGACCCAGTACTTC.

The chain couples TRBV28 to TRBJ2-7; TRBD1 matches 8 bases. The CDR3 covers 14 residues. Germline CDR1 reads MDHEN; CDR2 reads SYDVKM. J lost 3 bases, V lost 5 bases, and 6 bases had no gene match. For the CDR3, the DNA is TGTGCCAGCAGTATCCAGGACAGGGACTACGAGCAGTACTTC. Protein product: CASSIQDRDYEQYF.

Only a few counts were recorded for this clone. The chain combines TRBV29-1 with TRBJ1-5, with D maybe TRBD1 (5 bases). The length of the CDR3 is 13 residues. Germline CDR1 SQVTM, CDR2 ANQGSEA. Trimming removed 4 bases from V and 4 bases from J, with 11 bases in between. CDR3 residues: CSVVGEWNQPQHF. CDR3 sequence (DNA): TGCAGCGTTGTAGGGGAGTGGAATCAGCCCCAGCATTTT.

This clone was found once. The chain has TRBV7-2 and TRBJ2-1; a weak D match, TRBD1 (6 bases). Trimming shortened V by 5 bases and J by 4 bases, and 18 bases separated the two germline ends. The CDR3 is 16 residues long. Germline loops: CDR1 SGHTA, CDR2 FQGNSA. In DNA form, the CDR3 reads TGTGCCAGCAGCGTACACCCAGGGGACCTATACAATGAGCAGTTCTTC. Residues: CASSVHPGDLYNEQFF. The complete variable domain, with remaining parts taken from reference TRBV7-2 and TRBJ2-1, reads GAGVSQSPSNKVTEKGKDVELRCDPISGHTALYWYRQSLGQGLEFLIYFQGNSAPDKSGLPSDRFSAERTGGSVSTLTIQRTQQEDSAVYLCASSVHPGDLYNEQFFGPGTRLTVL.

J is TRBJ1-1 and V is TRBV30, with unresolved D. V was trimmed by 1 base and J by 6 bases, leaving 6 bases between them. The CDR3 contains 11 residues. CDR1 GTSNPN and CDR2 SVGIG come from the germline V gene (reference sequence). CDR3 in amino acids: CAWSDTAEAFF. Written as DNA, the CDR3 is TGTGCCTGGAGTGATACAGCTGAAGCTTTCTTT.

The V and J genes are TRBV6-5 and TRBJ2-5; 7 nucleotides line up with TRBD1. The junction had 3 bases not matched to a gene; V was cut back by 0 bases and J by 2 bases. The V gene's germline CDR1 is MNHEY and CDR2 SVGAGI. There are 15 residues in the CDR3. This chain's CDR3 is CASSYSGTAQETQYF. The DNA of the CDR3 is TGTGCCAGCAGTTACTCGGGGACAGCTCAAGAGACCCAGTACTTC.

The chain combines TRBV5-1 with TRBJ2-7; 7 bases fit TRBD1. The CDR3 runs 13 residues. Trimming cost V 4 bases and J 13 bases; bases outside gene matches: 14. The germline V gene has CDR1 SGHRS and CDR2 YFSETQ. Written as DNA, the CDR3 is TGCGCCAGCAGCATACGGGACAGCGATAACGTTTACTTC. This translates into CASSIRDSDNVYF.

The CDR3 loop reads CASSSPGQPANTEAFF. The CDR3, as DNA: TGTGCCAGCAGTTCCCCGGGACAGCCCGCGAACACTGAAGCTTTCTTT. The V gene is TRBV28, the J gene TRBJ1-1; 7 bases map to TRBD1. V trimming: 4 bases; J trimming: 1 base; junction bases outside the gene matches: 9. Germline V lookup: CDR1 MDHEN, CDR2 SYDVKM. CDR3 length: 16 residues.

The chain has TRBV6-6 and TRBJ2-7, with D maybe TRBD1 (5 bases). Germline V CDR1 and CDR2: MNHNY, SVGAGI (reference sequence). CDR3 length: 15 amino acids. Trimming removed 7 bases from V and 4 bases from J, with 20 bases in between. In DNA, the CDR3 is TGTGCCAGCACCTACTCGACAGCCGCAGATTACGAGCAGTACTTC. Residues: CASTYSTAADYEQYF.

This clone was detected only a few times. V is TRBV6-4 and J is TRBJ2-1; D possibly corresponds to TRBD2 (6 bases). V lost 6 bases and J 6 bases, leaving 18 bases between the germline ends. There are 15 residues in the CDR3. CDR1 and CDR2 (germline): MRHNA, SNTAGT. The CDR3 coding sequence is TGTGCCAGCAGCCTGGACTTCGGGAGAATCAATGAGCAGTTCTTC. It encodes CASSLDFGRINEQFF.

The chain has TRBV9 and TRBJ2-5, with D unresolved. This CDR3 is built from 15 residues. V lost 7 bases and J lost 2, with 18 bases in between. Germline V gene lookup returns CDR1 SGDLS and CDR2 YYNGEE. The CDR3: CASSRAYAVQETQYF. In DNA form, the CDR3 reads TGTGCCAGCTCTAGGGCGTATGCGGTGCAAGAGACCCAGTACTTC.